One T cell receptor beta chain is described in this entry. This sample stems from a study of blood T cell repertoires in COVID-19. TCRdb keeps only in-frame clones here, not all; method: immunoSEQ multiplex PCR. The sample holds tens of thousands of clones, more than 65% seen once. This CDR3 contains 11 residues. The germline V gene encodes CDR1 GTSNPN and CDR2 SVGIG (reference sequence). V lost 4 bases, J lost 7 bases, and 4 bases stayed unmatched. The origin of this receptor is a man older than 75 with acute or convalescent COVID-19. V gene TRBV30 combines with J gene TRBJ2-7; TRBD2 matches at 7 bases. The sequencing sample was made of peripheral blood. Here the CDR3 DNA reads TGTGCCTGGAATAGGGGAGGGGAGCAGTACTTC. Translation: CAWNRGGEQYF. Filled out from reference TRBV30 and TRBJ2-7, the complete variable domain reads SQTIHQWPATLVQPVGSPLSLECTVEGTSNPNLYWYRQAAGRGLQLLFYSVGIGQISSEVPQNLSASRPQDRQFILSSKKLLLSDSGFYLCAWNRGGEQYFGPGTRLTVT.